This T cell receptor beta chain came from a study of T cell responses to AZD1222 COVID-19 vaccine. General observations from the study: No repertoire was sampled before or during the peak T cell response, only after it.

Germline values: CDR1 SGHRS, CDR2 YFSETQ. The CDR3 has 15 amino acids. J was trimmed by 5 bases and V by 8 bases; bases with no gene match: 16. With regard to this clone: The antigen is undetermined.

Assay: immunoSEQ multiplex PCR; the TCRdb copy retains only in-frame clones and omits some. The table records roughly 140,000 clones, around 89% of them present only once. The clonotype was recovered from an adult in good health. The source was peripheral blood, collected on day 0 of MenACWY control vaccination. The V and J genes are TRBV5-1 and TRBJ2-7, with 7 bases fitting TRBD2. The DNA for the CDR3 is TGCGCCAGTCAGCTGGATTTACGGGAGGCGGACGAGCAGTACTTC. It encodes CASQLDLREADEQYF.